This TCR beta chain emerged from a study of molecular identifiers for immune sequencing clone quantification. Naive CD8 T cells underwent sorting with the CD8+CD4-CCR7+CD45RA+ definition. Study-wide points: In CMV-specific effectors, clones above 20 copies held over 98% of molecules; naive, under 1%. Among some 990,000 naive cells, as was reported, spiked Jurkat TCR RNA from one cell was detectable.

The ends were cut back, 5 bases at V and 4 bases at J, with 13 bases in the middle. Per the germline V gene, CDR1 is SGHAT and CDR2 is FQDESV (reference sequence). The CDR3 sequence is 14 residues long. A single record per CDR3 protein comes from TCRdb applying MiXCR to the PCR reads. The profile covers around 460,000 distinct CDR3 sequences, with roughly a fifth appearing a single time and about 0.84% taken by the ten largest. Of note for this clonotype: What it binds is not known.

The source is a human donor in good health. Some libraries in this study had Jurkat cell RNA spiked in. Sequencing was done on a sample of naive CD8+ T cells from blood, with Jurkat cell RNA spiked in. Documented subset: FACS-sorted CD8+CD4-CCR7+CD45RA+ naive T cells. The chain links TRBV11-1 to TRBJ2-3; D might be TRBD1 or TRBD2, each matching 5 bases. The CDR3 DNA reads TGTGCCAGCAGCCTCTTTGGGGGTTCAGATACGCAGTATTTT. It is translated as CASSLFGGSDTQYF.